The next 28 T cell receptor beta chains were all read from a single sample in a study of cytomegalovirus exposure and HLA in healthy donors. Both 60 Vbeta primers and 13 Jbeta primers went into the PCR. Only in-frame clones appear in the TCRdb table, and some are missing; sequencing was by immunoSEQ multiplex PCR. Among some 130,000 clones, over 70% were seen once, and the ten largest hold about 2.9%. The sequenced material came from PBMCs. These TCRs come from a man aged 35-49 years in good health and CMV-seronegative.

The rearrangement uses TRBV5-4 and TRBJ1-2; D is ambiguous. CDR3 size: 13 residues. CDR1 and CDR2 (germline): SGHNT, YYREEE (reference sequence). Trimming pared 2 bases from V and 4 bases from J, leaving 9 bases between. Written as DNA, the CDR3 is TGTGCCAGCAGCTTTTGGCACAGCTATGGCTACACCTTC. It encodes CASSFWHSYGYTF.

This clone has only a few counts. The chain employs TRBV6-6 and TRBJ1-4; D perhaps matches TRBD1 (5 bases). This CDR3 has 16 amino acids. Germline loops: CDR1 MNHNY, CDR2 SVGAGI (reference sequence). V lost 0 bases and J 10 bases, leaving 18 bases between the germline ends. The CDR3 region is CASSYSSQVPDRKLFF. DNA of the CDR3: TGTGCCAGCAGTTACTCGTCACAGGTACCCGATCGAAAACTGTTTTTT.

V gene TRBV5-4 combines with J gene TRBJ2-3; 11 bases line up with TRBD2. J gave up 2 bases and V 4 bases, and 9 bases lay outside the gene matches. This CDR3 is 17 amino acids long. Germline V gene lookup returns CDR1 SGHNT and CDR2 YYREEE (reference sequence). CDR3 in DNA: TGTGCCAGCAGCGCCGAACTAGCGGGGGTAATCACAGATACGCAGTATTTT. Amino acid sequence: CASSAELAGVITDTQYF.

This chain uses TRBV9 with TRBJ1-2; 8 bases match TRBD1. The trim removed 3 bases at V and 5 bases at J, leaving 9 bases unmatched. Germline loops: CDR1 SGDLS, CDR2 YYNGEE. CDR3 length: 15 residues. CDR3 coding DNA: TGTGCCAGCAGCGGCCAGACAGGGGCTCGGTATGGCTACACCTTC. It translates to CASSGQTGARYGYTF.

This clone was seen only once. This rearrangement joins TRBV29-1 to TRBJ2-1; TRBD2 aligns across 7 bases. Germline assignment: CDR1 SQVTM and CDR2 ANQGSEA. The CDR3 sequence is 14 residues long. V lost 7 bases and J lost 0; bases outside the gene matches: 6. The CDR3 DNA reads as TGCAGCGCAACTAGCGCCGACTCCTACAATGAGCAGTTCTTC. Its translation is CSATSADSYNEQFF.

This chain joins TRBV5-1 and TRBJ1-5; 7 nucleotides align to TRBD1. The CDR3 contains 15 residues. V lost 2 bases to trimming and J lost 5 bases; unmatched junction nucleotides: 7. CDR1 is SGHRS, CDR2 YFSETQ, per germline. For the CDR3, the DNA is TGCGCCAGCAGCTTAGGGGACAGACGCGATCAGCCCCAGCATTTT. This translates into CASSLGDRRDQPQHF. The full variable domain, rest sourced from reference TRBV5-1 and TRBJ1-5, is KAGVTQTPRYLIKTRGQQVTLSCSPISGHRSVSWYQQTPGQGLQFLFEYFSETQRNKGNFPGRFSGRQFSNSRSEMNVSTLELGDSALYLCASSLGDRRDQPQHFGDGTRLSIL.

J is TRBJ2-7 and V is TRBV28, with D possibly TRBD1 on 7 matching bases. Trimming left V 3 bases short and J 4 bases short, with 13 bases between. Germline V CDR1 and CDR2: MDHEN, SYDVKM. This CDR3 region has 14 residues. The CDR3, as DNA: TGTGCCAGCAGTTTTGGACAGGAGGGATACGAGCAGTACTTC. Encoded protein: CASSFGQEGYEQYF.

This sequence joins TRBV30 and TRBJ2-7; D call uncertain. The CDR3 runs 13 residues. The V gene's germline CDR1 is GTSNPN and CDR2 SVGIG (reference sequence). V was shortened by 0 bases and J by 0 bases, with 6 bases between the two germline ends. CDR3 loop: CAWSVSYSYEQYF. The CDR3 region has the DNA TGTGCCTGGAGTGTGAGTTACTCCTACGAGCAGTACTTC.

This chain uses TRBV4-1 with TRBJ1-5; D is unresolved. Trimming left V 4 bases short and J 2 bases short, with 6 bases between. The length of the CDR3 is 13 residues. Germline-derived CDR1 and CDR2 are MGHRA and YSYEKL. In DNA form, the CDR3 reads TGCGCCAGCAGCCCTCCGGGCAATCAGCCCCAGCATTTT. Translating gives CASSPPGNQPQHF.

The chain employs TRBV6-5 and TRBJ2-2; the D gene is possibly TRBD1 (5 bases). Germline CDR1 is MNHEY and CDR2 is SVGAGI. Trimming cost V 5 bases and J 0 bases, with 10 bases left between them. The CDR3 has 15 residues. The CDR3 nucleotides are TGTGCCAGCAGTCGTGTAGGGGCGAACACCGGGGAGCTGTTTTTT. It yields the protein CASSRVGANTGELFF.

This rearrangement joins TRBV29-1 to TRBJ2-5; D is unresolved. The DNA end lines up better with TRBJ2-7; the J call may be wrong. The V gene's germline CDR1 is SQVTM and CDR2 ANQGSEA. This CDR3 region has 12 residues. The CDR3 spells CSVEASTYEQYF. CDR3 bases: TGCAGCGTTGAAGCATCTACCTACGAGCAGTACTTC.

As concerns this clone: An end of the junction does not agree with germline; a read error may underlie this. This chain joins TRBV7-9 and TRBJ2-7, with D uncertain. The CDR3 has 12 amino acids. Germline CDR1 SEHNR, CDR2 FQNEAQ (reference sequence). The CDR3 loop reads CSSSLATYEQYF. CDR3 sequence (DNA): TGTTCCAGCAGCTTAGCTACCTACGAGCAGTACTTC.

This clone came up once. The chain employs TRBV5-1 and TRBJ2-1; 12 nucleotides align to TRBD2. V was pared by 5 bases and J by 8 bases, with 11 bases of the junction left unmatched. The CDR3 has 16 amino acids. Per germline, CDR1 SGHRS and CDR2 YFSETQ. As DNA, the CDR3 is TGCGCCAGCAGTCCCCGGCTAGCGGGGGGGCGGGATGAGCAGTTCTTC. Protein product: CASSPRLAGGRDEQFF.

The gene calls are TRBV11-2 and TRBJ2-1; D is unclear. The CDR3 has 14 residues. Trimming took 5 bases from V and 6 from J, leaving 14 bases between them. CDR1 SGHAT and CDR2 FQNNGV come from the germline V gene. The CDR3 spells CASSPMTASNEQFF. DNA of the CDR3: TGTGCCAGCAGCCCAATGACTGCCAGCAATGAGCAGTTCTTC.

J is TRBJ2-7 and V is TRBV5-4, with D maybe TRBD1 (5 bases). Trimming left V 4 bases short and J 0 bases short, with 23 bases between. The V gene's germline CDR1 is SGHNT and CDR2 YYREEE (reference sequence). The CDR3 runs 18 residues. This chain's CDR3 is CASSPYYWTPENSYEQYF. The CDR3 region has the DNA TGTGCCAGCAGCCCATACTACTGGACACCTGAAAACTCCTACGAGCAGTACTTC.

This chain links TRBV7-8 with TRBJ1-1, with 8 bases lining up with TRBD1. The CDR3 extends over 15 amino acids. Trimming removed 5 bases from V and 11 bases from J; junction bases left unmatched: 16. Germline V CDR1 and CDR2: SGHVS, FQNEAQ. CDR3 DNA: TGTGCCAGCAGCCCGGGTAGCTCGGACAGGGAGGATGCTTTCTTT. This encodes CASSPGSSDREDAFF.

CDR3 amino acids: CASSLGAGLQETQYF. CDR3 nucleotide sequence: TGTGCCAGCAGCTTGGGCGCGGGCCTTCAAGAGACCCAGTACTTC. The chain couples TRBV7-6 to TRBJ2-5, with D perhaps TRBD2 (5 bases). CDR3 length: 15 amino acids. The V gene lost 3 bases and the J gene lost 2 bases, with 13 bases spanning the gap. Germline lookup yields CDR1 SGHVS and CDR2 FNYEAQ.

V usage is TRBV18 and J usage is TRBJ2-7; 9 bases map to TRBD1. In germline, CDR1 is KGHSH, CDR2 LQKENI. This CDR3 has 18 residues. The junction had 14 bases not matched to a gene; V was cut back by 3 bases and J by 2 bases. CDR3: CASSPTLLSGTGTYEQYF. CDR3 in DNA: TGTGCCAGCTCACCCACGCTACTTTCCGGGACAGGGACCTACGAGCAGTACTTC.

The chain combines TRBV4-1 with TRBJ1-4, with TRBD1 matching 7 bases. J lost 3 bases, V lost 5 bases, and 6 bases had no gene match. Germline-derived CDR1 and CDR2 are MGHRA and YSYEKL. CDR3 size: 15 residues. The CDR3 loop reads CASSDPTGANEKLFF. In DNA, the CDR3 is TGCGCCAGCAGCGACCCTACAGGGGCTAATGAAAAACTGTTTTTT.

The CDR3 spells CASSQDGAGGYEETQYF. CDR3 DNA sequence: TGCGCCAGCAGCCAAGATGGGGCAGGTGGCTATGAGGAGACCCAGTACTTC. The chain has TRBV4-1 and TRBJ2-5, with D tentatively TRBD1 (5 bases). Looked up from germline, CDR1 is MGHRA and CDR2 is YSYEKL. CDR3 length: 17 residues. With 0 bases removed from V and 5 bases from J, the gap between germline ends came to 19 bases.

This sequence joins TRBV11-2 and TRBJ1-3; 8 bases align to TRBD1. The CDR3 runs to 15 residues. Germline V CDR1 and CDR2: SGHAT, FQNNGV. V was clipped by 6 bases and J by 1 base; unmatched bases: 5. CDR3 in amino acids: CASRDDRGSGNTIYF. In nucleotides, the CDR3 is TGTGCCAGCAGGGATGACAGGGGTTCTGGAAACACCATATATTTT.

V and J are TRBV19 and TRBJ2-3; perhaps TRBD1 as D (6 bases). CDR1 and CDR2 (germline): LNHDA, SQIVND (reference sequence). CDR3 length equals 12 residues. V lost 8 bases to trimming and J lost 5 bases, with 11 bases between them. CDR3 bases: TGTGCCAGTTCACAGGGAATAGATACGCAGTATTTT. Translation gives CASSQGIDTQYF.

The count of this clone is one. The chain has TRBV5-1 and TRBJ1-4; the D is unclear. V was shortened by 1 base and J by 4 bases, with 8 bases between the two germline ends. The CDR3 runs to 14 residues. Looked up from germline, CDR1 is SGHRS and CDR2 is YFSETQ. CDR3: CASSLNTGNEKLFF. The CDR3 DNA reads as TGCGCCAGCAGCTTGAACACGGGTAATGAAAAACTGTTTTTT.

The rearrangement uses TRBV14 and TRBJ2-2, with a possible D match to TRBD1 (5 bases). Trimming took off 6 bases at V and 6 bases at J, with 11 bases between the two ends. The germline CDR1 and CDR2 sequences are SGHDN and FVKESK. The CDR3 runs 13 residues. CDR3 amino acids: CASSLQGSGELFF. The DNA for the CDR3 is TGTGCCAGCAGTCTTCAGGGTTCCGGGGAGCTGTTTTTT.

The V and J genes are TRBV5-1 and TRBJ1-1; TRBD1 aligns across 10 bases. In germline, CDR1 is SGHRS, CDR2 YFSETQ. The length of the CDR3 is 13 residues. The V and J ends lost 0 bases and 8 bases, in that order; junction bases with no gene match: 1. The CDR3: CASSLGQGAEAFF. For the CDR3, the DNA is TGCGCCAGCAGCTTGGGACAGGGGGCAGAAGCTTTCTTT.

The CDR3 coding sequence is TGTGCCAGCTCAGGAGGACAGAGCTACGAGCAGTACTTC. Protein: CASSGGQSYEQYF. The chain couples TRBV18 to TRBJ2-7; a possible D gene is TRBD1 (6 bases). Germline CDR1 KGHSH, CDR2 LQKENI. The V end lost 5 bases, the J end lost 3 bases, and 11 bases lay between the germline ends. The CDR3 runs 13 residues. Full variable domain (rest looked up from reference TRBV18 and TRBJ2-7): NAGVMQNPRHLVRRRGQEARLRCSPMKGHSHVYWYRQLPEEGLKFMVYLQKENIIDESGMPKERFSAEFPKEGPSILRIQQVVRGDSAAYFCASSGGQSYEQYFGPGTRLTVT.

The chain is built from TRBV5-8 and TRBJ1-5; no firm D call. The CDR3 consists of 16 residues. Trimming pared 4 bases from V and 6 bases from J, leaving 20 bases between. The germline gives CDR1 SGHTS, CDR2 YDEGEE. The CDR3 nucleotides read TGTGCCAGCAGCCCCCGTCCCGGGGATCCAAGTCAGCCCCAGCATTTT. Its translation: CASSPRPGDPSQPQHF.

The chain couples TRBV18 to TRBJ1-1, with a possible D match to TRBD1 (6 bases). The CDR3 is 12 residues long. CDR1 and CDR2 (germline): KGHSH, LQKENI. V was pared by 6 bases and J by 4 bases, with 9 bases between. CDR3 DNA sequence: TGTGCCAGCTCTGCGACAGGCACTGAAGCTTTCTTT. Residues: CASSATGTEAFF. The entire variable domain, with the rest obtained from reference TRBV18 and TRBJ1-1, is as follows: NAGVMQNPRHLVRRRGQEARLRCSPMKGHSHVYWYRQLPEEGLKFMVYLQKENIIDESGMPKERFSAEFPKEGPSILRIQQVVRGDSAAYFCASSATGTEAFFGQGTRLTVV.